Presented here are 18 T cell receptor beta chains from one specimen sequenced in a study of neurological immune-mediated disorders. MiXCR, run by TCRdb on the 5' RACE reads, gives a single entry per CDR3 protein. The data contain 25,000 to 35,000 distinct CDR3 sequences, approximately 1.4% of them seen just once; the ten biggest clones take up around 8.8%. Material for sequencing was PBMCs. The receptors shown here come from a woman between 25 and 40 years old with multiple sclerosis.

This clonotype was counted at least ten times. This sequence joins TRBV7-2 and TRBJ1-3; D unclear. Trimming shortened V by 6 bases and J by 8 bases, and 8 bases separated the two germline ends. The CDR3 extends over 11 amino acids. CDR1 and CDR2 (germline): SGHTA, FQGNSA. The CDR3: CASSAADTIYF. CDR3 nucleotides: TGTGCCAGCAGTGCGGCTGACACCATATATTTT.

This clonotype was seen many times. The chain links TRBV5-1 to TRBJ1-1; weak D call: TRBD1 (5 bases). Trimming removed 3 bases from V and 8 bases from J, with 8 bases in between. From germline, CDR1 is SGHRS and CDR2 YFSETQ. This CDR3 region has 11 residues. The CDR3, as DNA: TGCGCCAGCAGCTCCCGGGGCGAAGCTTTCTTT. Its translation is CASSSRGEAFF.

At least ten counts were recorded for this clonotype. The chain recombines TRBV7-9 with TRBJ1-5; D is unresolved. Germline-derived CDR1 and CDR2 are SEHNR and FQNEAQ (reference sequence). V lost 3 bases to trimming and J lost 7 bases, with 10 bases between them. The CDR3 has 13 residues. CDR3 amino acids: CASSFLEGQPQHF. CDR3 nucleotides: TGTGCCAGCAGCTTCTTGGAAGGCCAGCCCCAGCATTTT.

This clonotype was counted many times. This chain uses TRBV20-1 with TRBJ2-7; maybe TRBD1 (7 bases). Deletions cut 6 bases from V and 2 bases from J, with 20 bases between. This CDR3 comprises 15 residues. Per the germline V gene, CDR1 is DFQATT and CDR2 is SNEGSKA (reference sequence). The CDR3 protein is CSARGRGGHPYEQYF. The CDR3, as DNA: TGCAGTGCCCGGGGGAGAGGGGGCCATCCCTACGAGCAGTACTTC.

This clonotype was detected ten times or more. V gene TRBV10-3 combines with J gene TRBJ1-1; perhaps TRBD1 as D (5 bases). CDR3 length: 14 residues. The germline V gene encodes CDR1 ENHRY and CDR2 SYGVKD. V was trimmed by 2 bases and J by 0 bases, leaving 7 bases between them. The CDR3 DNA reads TGTGCCATCAGTGAGCGACAGATGAACACTGAAGCTTTCTTT. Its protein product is CAISERQMNTEAFF.

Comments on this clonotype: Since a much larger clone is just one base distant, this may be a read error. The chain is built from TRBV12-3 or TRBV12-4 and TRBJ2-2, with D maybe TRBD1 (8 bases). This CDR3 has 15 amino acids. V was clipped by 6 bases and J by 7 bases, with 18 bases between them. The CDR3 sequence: CASSLNRGTIGELFF. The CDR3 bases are TGTGCCAGCAGCCTAAACAGGGGGACTATCGGGGAGCTGTTTTTT.

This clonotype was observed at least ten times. The chain's CDR3 is CASDRTGQGDTQYF. CDR3 DNA: TGTGCCAGCGACCGGACAGGGCAGGGAGATACGCAGTATTTT. The J gene is TRBJ2-3, the V gene TRBV2; TRBD1 aligns across 8 bases. The germline V gene encodes CDR1 SNHLY and CDR2 FYNNEI. The CDR3 runs 14 residues. With V trimmed by 8 bases and J by 5 bases, 9 bases remained unmatched.

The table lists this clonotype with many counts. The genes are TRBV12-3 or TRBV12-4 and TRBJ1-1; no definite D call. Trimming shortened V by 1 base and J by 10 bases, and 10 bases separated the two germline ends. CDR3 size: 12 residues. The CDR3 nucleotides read TGTGCCAGCAGTTTAGGAGGCGGGTTAGCTTTCTTT. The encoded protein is CASSLGGGLAFF.

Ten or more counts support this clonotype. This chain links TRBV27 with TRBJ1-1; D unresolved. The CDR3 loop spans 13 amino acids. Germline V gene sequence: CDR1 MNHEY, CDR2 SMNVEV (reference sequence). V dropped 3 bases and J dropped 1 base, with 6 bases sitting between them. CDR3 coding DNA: TGTGCCAGCAGTTTTCGGCAGAACACTGAAGCTTTCTTT. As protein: CASSFRQNTEAFF.

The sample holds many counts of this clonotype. CDR3 sequence: CATSRIVLGGQPQHF. Written as DNA, the CDR3 is TGTGCCACCAGCAGGATTGTCTTAGGGGGTCAGCCCCAGCATTTT. The rearrangement joins TRBV15 to TRBJ1-5; tentatively, D is TRBD1 (6 bases). V lost 3 bases and J 6 bases, leaving 15 bases between the germline ends. This CDR3 region has 15 residues. Germline CDR1 and CDR2: LNHNV and YYDKDF (reference sequence).

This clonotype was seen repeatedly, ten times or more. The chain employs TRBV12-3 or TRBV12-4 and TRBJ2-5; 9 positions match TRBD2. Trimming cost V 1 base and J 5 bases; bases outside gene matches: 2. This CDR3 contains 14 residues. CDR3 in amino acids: CASSLGGGAETQYF. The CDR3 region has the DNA TGTGCCAGCAGTTTAGGCGGGGGGGCGGAGACCCAGTACTTC.

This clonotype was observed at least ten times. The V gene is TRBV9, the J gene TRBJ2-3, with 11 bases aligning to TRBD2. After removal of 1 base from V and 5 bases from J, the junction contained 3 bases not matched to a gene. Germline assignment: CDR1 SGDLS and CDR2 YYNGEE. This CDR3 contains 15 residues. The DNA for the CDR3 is TGTGCCAGCAGCGTAACTAGCGGGGGCCGAGATACGCAGTATTTT. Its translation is CASSVTSGGRDTQYF.

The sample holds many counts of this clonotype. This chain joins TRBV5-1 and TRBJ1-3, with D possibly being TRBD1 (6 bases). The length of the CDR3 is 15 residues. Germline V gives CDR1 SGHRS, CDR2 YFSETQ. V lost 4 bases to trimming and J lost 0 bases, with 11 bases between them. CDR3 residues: CASSRDTSSGNTIYF. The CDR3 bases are TGCGCCAGCAGCCGGGACACGAGCTCTGGAAACACCATATATTTT. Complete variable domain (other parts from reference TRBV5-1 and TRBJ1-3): KAGVTQTPRYLIKTRGQQVTLSCSPISGHRSVSWYQQTPGQGLQFLFEYFSETQRNKGNFPGRFSGRQFSNSRSEMNVSTLELGDSALYLCASSRDTSSGNTIYFGEGSWLTVV.

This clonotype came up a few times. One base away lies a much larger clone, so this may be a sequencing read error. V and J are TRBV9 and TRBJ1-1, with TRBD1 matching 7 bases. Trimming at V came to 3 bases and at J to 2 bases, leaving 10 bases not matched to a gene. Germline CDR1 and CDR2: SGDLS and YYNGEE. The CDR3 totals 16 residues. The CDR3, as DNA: TGTGCCAGCAGCGCGATATACAGGGGCCTCAACACTGAAGCTTTCTTT. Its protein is CASSAIYRGLNTEAFF. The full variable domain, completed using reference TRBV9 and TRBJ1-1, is DSGVTQTPKHLITATGQRVTLRCSPRSGDLSVYWYQQSLDQGLQFLIQYYNGEERAKGNILERFSAQQFPDLHSELNLSSLELGDSALYFCASSAIYRGLNTEAFFGQGTRLTVV.

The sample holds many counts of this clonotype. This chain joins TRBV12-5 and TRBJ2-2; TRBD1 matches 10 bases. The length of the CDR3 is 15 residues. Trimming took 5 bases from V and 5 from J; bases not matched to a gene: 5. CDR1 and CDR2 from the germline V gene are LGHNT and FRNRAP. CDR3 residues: CASGLRTGGTGELFF. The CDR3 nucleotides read TGTGCTAGTGGTCTCCGGACAGGGGGGACCGGGGAGCTGTTTTTT. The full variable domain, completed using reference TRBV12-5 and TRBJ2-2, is DARVTQTPRHKVTEMGQEVTMRCQPILGHNTVFWYRQTMMQGLELLAYFRNRAPLDDSGMPKDRFSAEMPDATLATLKIQPSEPRDSAVYFCASGLRTGGTGELFFGEGSRLTVL.

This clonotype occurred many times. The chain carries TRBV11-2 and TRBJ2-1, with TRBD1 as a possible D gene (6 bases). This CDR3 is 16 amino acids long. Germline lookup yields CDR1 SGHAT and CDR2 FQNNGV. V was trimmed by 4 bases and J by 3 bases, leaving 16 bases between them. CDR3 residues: CASSYHEGVLYNEQFF. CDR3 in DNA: TGTGCCAGCAGCTACCACGAGGGGGTTCTCTACAATGAGCAGTTCTTC.

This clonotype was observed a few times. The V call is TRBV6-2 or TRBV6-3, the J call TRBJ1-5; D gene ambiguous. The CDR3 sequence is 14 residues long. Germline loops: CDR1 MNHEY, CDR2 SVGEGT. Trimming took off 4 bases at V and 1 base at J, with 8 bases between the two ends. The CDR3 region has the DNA TGTGCCAGCAGTTTCCCGCCGAGCAATCAGCCCCAGCATTTT. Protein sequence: CASSFPPSNQPQHF.

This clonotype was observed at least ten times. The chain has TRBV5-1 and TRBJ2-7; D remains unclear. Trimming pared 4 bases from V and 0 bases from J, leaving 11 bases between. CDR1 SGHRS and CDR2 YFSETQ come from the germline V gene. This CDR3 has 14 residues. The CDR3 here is CASSPRSDSYEQYF. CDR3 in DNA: TGCGCCAGCAGCCCCCGCAGCGACTCCTACGAGCAGTACTTC.